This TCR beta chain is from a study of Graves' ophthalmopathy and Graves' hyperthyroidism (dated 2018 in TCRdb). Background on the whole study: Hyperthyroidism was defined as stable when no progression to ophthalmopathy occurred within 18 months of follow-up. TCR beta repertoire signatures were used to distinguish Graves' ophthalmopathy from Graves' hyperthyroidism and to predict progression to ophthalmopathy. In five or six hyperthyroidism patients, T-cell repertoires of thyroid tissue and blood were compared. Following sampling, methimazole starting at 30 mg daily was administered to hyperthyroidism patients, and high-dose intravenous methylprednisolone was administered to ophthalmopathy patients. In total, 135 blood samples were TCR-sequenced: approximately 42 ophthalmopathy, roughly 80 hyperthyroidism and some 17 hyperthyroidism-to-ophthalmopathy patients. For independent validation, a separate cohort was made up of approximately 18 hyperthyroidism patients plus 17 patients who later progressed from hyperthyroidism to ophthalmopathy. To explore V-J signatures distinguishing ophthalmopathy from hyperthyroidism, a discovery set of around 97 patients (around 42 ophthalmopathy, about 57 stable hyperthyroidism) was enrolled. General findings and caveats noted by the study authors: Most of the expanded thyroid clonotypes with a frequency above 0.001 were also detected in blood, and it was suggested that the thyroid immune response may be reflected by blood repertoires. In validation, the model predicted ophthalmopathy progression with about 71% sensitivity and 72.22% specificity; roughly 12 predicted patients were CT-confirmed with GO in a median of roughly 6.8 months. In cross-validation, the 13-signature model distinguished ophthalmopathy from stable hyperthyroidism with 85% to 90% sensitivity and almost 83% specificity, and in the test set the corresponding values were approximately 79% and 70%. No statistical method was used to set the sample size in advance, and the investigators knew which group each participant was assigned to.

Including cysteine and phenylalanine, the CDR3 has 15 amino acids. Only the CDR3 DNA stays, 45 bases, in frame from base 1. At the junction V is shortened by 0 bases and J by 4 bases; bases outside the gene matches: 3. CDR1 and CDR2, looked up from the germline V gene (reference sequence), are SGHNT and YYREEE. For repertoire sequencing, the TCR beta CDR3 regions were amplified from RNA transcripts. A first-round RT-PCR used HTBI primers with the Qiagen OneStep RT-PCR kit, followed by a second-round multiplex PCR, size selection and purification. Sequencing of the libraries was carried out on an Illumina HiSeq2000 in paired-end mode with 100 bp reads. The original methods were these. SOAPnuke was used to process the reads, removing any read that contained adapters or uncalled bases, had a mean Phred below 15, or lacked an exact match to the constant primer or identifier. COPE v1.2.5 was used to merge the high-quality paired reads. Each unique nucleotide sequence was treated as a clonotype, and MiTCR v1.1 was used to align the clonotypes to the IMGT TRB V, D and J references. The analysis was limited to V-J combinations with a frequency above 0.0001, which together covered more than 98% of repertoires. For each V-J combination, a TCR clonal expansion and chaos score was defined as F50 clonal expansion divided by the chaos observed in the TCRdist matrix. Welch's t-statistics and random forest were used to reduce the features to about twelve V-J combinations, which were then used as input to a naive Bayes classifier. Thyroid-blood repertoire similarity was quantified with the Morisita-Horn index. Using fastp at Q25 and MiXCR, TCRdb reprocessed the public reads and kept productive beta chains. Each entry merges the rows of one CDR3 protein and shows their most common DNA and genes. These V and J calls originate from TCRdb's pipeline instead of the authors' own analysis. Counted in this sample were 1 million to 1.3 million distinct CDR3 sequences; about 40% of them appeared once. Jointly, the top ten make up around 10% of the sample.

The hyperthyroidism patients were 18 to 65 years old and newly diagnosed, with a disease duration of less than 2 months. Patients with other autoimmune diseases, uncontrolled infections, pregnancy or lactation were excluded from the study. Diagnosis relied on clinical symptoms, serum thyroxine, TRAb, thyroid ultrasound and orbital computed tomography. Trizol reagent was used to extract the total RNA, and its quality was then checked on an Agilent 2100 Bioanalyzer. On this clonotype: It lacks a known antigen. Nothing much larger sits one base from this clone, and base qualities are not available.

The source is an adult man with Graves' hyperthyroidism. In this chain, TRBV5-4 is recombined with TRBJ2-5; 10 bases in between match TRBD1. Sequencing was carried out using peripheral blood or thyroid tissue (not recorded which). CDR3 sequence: CASSLGGTGVETQYF. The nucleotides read TGTGCCAGCAGCTTGGGAGGGACAGGGGTAGAGACCCAGTACTTC.